The entry below gives a single T cell receptor (beta chain) sequence along with its context. The antigen remains unidentified. Clones were read by immunoSEQ multiplex PCR, and TCRdb kept only the in-frame ones, dropping some. The data show over 130,000 clones, 94% seen once. This entry belongs to a study of T cell responses to AZD1222 COVID-19 vaccine. General study results and limits: Recipients of two AZD1222 doses showed rising Spike-specific TCR breadth and depth.

Specimen: peripheral blood, collected on day 0 of AZD1222 vaccination. The clonotype was recovered from an adult in good health.

Written as DNA, the CDR3 is TGCAGCGTAGATTCCGACAGGGGCACAGATACGCAGTATTTT. Its protein product is CSVDSDRGTDTQYF. The rearrangement links TRBV29-1 to TRBJ2-3; the match to TRBD1 covers 7 bases. The CDR3 loop spans 14 amino acids. Per germline, CDR1 SQVTM and CDR2 ANQGSEA. V shed 6 bases, J shed 1 base, and the junction held 7 bases outside the gene matches.